The 24 T cell receptor beta chains in this list originate from one sample, sequenced in a study of blood T cell repertoires in COVID-19. TCRdb keeps only in-frame clones here, not all; method: immunoSEQ multiplex PCR. This table holds approximately 55,000 clones, roughly 91% found once. Input material: peripheral blood. The receptors shown here come from a man aged 45 to 65 with active COVID-19.

The chain combines TRBV6-5 with TRBJ2-1; 7 positions match TRBD2. Looked up from germline, CDR1 is MNHEY and CDR2 is SVGAGI. The CDR3 has 16 residues. J lost 4 bases, V lost 0 bases, and 6 bases had no gene match. CDR3: CASSYSTGAGYNEQFF. CDR3 DNA: TGTGCCAGCAGTTACTCGACGGGAGCGGGGTACAATGAGCAGTTCTTC.

The gene calls are TRBV5-6 and TRBJ1-1; 8 bases map to TRBD1. Trimming took 3 bases from V and 5 from J; bases not matched to a gene: 3. The CDR3 sequence is 13 residues long. The V gene's germline CDR1 is SGHDT and CDR2 YYEEEE. Written as DNA, the CDR3 is TGTGCCAGCAGCTCCGGACAGGGTACTGAAGCTTTCTTT. Translation gives CASSSGQGTEAFF.

The rearrangement joins TRBV11-2 to TRBJ2-7; unclear D gene. The germline gives CDR1 SGHAT, CDR2 FQNNGV. This CDR3 contains 13 residues. V was shortened by 4 bases and J by 7 bases, with 14 bases between the two germline ends. In DNA form, the CDR3 reads TGTGCCAGCAGCTCGTCCGGAGTCGGGGAGCAGTACTTC. Translating gives CASSSSGVGEQYF.

This clone came up a few times. J is TRBJ2-7 and V is TRBV10-3; 11 positions agree with TRBD1. The CDR3 is made up of 14 amino acids. Per germline, CDR1 ENHRY and CDR2 SYGVKD. The trim removed 10 bases at V and 5 bases at J, leaving 10 bases unmatched. For the CDR3, the DNA is TGTGCCACCGCGGGGGGACAGGGGGGACACGAGCAGTACTTC. Amino acid sequence: CATAGGQGGHEQYF.

This sequence joins TRBV18 and TRBJ2-6; tentative D call: TRBD1 (5 bases). Trimming shortened V by 3 bases and J by 2 bases, and 11 bases separated the two germline ends. Germline assignment: CDR1 KGHSH and CDR2 LQKENI. The CDR3 length is 16 residues. The CDR3 reads CASSPLTGPGANVLTF. For the CDR3, the DNA is TGTGCCAGCTCACCCCTTACAGGTCCTGGGGCCAACGTCCTGACTTTC. Full variable domain (missing parts from reference TRBV18 and TRBJ2-6): NAGVMQNPRHLVRRRGQEARLRCSPMKGHSHVYWYRQLPEEGLKFMVYLQKENIIDESGMPKERFSAEFPKEGPSILRIQQVVRGDSAAYFCASSPLTGPGANVLTFGAGSRLTVL.

This clone occurred once. V gene TRBV30 combines with J gene TRBJ1-4; D gene unclear. The CDR3 length is 15 residues. Germline V CDR1 and CDR2: GTSNPN, SVGIG (reference sequence). Trimming took 2 bases from V and 4 from J, leaving 14 bases between them. In DNA, the CDR3 is TGTGCCTGGAGTAGCTTTGGAGGAGGTAATGAAAAACTGTTTTTT. Protein sequence: CAWSSFGGGNEKLFF.

V and J are TRBV19 and TRBJ2-4, with D uncertain. The CDR3 loop spans 14 amino acids. Germline-derived CDR1 and CDR2 are LNHDA and SQIVND (reference sequence). V lost 0 bases and J 7 bases, leaving 10 bases between the germline ends. This CDR3 is CASSIDLAVNIQYF. CDR3 in DNA: TGTGCCAGTAGTATAGACTTAGCCGTCAACATTCAGTACTTC.

This clone was found a few times. The chain links TRBV6-5 to TRBJ1-5; D might be TRBD1 (6 bases). The germline CDR1 and CDR2 sequences are MNHEY and SVGAGI. Trimming stripped 5 bases from V and 5 bases from J, with 13 bases between. The CDR3 has 14 amino acids. This chain's CDR3 is CASSKQGFYQPQHF. The DNA for the CDR3 is TGTGCCAGCAGTAAACAGGGTTTTTATCAGCCCCAGCATTTT.

The chain carries TRBV5-4 and TRBJ2-3; no reliable D call. Between the trimmed V and J ends, which lost 3 bases and 4 bases, there was a span of 9 bases. Germline lookup yields CDR1 SGHNT and CDR2 YYREEE (reference sequence). This CDR3 comprises 13 residues. The CDR3 DNA follows: TGTGCCAGCAGCTCAGGAAACCCAGATACGCAGTATTTT. This translates into CASSSGNPDTQYF.

CDR3: CASSQEHYEQYF. The CDR3 DNA reads as TGTGCCAGCAGTCAAGAACACTACGAGCAGTACTTC. The chain couples TRBV27 to TRBJ2-7; D is undetermined. The V gene's germline CDR1 is MNHEY and CDR2 SMNVEV (reference sequence). The CDR3 is 12 residues long. Trimming pared 5 bases from V and 3 bases from J, leaving 8 bases between.

The V call is TRBV6-5, the J call TRBJ1-4, with TRBD1 identical over 7 bases. CDR1 is MNHEY, CDR2 SVGAGI, per germline. The ends lost 6 bases at V and 5 bases at J; junction bases unmatched: 9. The CDR3 contains 15 residues. CDR3 sequence reads: CASRFGTAINEKLFF. The CDR3 DNA is TGTGCCAGCAGGTTCGGGACAGCCATAAATGAAAAACTGTTTTTT.

The chain couples TRBV6-1 to TRBJ2-2; 10 positions match TRBD2. The V gene's germline CDR1 is MNHNS and CDR2 SASEGT. J lost 0 bases, V lost 4 bases, and 8 bases had no gene match. There are 18 residues in the CDR3. DNA for the CDR3: TGTGCCAGCAGTGCCCGACTAGCGGGTAACTCGAACACCGGGGAGCTGTTTTTT. Translating it yields CASSARLAGNSNTGELFF.

This rearrangement joins TRBV11-2 to TRBJ2-1; possibly TRBD1 for D (6 bases). V lost 5 bases to trimming and J lost 0 bases, with 14 bases between them. CDR3 length equals 16 residues. Looked up from germline, CDR1 is SGHAT and CDR2 is FQNNGV. The CDR3 DNA reads TGTGCCAGCAGCCAACGGACAGACCGCTCCTACAATGAGCAGTTCTTC. Translating gives CASSQRTDRSYNEQFF.

The chain is built from TRBV5-6 and TRBJ2-7; 9 bases are shared with TRBD1. The CDR3 totals 15 residues. Germline CDR1 and CDR2: SGHDT and YYEEEE. J was trimmed by 5 bases and V by 3 bases; bases with no gene match: 9. The CDR3 DNA sequence: TGTGCCAGCAGCTCCGGGACAGGGATGGGGGACGAGCAGTACTTC. This translates into CASSSGTGMGDEQYF.

This clone has just one count. This chain connects TRBV7-9 to TRBJ1-6; 8 positions match TRBD1. Germline lookup yields CDR1 SEHNR and CDR2 FQNEAQ (reference sequence). The CDR3 is made up of 14 amino acids. V lost 1 base, J lost 11 bases, and 4 bases stayed unmatched. The CDR3 protein is CASSLGTGRAPLHF. The CDR3 nucleotides are TGTGCCAGCAGCTTAGGGACAGGGCGAGCACCCCTCCACTTT.

This clone showed up just once. The chain links TRBV13 to TRBJ1-6; D is possibly TRBD1 (5 bases). The CDR3 runs to 17 residues. V was trimmed by 4 bases and J by 5 bases, leaving 18 bases between them. Germline V gene lookup returns CDR1 PRHDT and CDR2 FYEKMQ (reference sequence). The CDR3 sequence: CASSSLGQGKNNSPLHF. DNA for the CDR3: TGTGCCAGCAGCTCGCTGGGGCAGGGAAAGAATAATTCACCCCTCCACTTT. Together with reference TRBV13 and TRBJ1-6, the CDR3 gives the full variable domain: AAGVIQSPRHLIKEKRETATLKCYPIPRHDTVYWYQQGPGQDPQFLISFYEKMQSDKGSIPDRFSAQQFSDYHSELNMSSLELGDSALYFCASSSLGQGKNNSPLHFGNGTRLTVT.

The chain recombines TRBV6-2 or TRBV6-3 with TRBJ1-1; D is possibly TRBD1 (5 bases). The germline CDR1 and CDR2 sequences are MNHEY and SVGEGT. Trimming took 4 bases from V and 2 from J, leaving 14 bases between them. The CDR3 loop spans 15 amino acids. CDR3 amino acids: CASSSQGLANTEAFF. The CDR3 DNA follows: TGTGCCAGCAGTTCCCAGGGACTCGCAAACACTGAAGCTTTCTTT.

The chain is built from TRBV12-3 or TRBV12-4 and TRBJ2-3; 7 bases line up with TRBD1. Trimming at V came to 8 bases and at J to 5 bases, leaving 4 bases not matched to a gene. The CDR3 extends over 12 amino acids. The CDR3 loop is CASGQVGDTQYF. The CDR3 DNA reads TGTGCCAGCGGACAGGTGGGAGATACGCAGTATTTT.

The rearrangement joins TRBV30 to TRBJ1-5; 9 nucleotides align to TRBD1. The CDR3 contains 16 residues. The ends lost 3 bases at V and 7 bases at J; junction bases unmatched: 13. Per germline, CDR1 GTSNPN and CDR2 SVGIG (reference sequence). CDR3 sequence: CAWSRLPGQGNQPQHF. Here the CDR3 DNA reads TGTGCCTGGAGCCGACTACCGGGACAGGGTAACCAGCCCCAGCATTTT.

The chain recombines TRBV27 with TRBJ1-2; no clear D. V was cut by 1 base and J by 5 bases, with 14 bases left in between. The CDR3 runs to 15 residues. The germline CDR1 and CDR2 sequences are MNHEY and SMNVEV (reference sequence). The CDR3 region is CASSLYGGQAYGYTF. In DNA, the CDR3 is TGTGCCAGCAGTTTATATGGTGGCCAGGCTTATGGCTACACCTTC.

CDR3 coding DNA: TGCGCCAGCAGCCTAGCGCCCACAGATACGCAGTATTTT. Protein sequence: CASSLAPTDTQYF. This sequence joins TRBV5-1 and TRBJ2-3, with D possibly being TRBD2 (6 bases). The ends were cut back, 4 bases at V and 2 bases at J, with 8 bases in the middle. Per the germline V gene, CDR1 is SGHRS and CDR2 is YFSETQ. The CDR3 has 13 residues.

This chain links TRBV2 with TRBJ1-2; D might be TRBD1 (6 bases). The V end was cut by 8 bases, the J end by 4 bases, with 11 bases between. The CDR3 is 12 residues long. Germline V lookup: CDR1 SNHLY, CDR2 FYNNEI. The CDR3 nucleotides are TGTGCCAGCGGTGGGGGCAGCTATGGCTACACCTTC. Protein sequence: CASGGGSYGYTF.

The rearrangement joins TRBV4-2 to TRBJ2-3; unclear D gene. This CDR3 comprises 14 residues. In germline, CDR1 is LGHNA, CDR2 YNFKEQ. Trimming stripped 2 bases from V and 2 bases from J, with 8 bases between. The chain's CDR3 is CASSQPGTTDTQYF. The DNA of the CDR3 is TGTGCCAGCAGCCAACCCGGTACCACAGATACGCAGTATTTT.

The V call is TRBV5-4, the J call TRBJ2-5, with TRBD2 matching over 7 bases. Per germline, CDR1 SGHNT and CDR2 YYREEE (reference sequence). The V and J ends lost 5 bases and 7 bases, in that order; junction bases with no gene match: 11. The CDR3 is 14 residues long. CDR3 region: CASRGLGRQGTQYF. CDR3 DNA sequence: TGTGCCAGCAGAGGACTAGGCCGCCAGGGGACCCAGTACTTC.